Listed below are T cell receptor beta chains from one sample, sequenced in a study of blood T cell repertoires in COVID-19. This table comes from immunoSEQ multiplex PCR, and its TCRdb copy is limited to in-frame clones, with some not included. This sample yields 100,000 to 150,000 clones, of which 81% are seen a single time; 15% to 20% belongs to the top ten. Sequenced: peripheral blood. These receptors all stem from a man aged 30-40 years with COVID-19, enrolled during active disease. Each CDR3 is given with its conserved first and last residue. The D gene is left open where the match is weak. Clone size is given for some rows only: seen once, a few or many times, or a class if the clone is expanded.

v_gene: TRBV12-5
d_gene: TRBD2
j_gene: TRBJ2-1
abundance: NA
CDR3aa: CASGSSRTSGRILEQFF
CDR3nt: TGTGCTAGTGGTTCCTCCAGGACTAGCGGGAGGATCCTTGAGCAGTTCTTC

v_gene: TRBV11-2
d_gene: TRBD2
j_gene: TRBJ2-1
abundance: NA
CDR3aa: CASSHQGLAGHSNEQFF
CDR3nt: TGTGCCAGCAGCCACCAGGGACTAGCGGGGCATTCCAATGAGCAGTTCTTC

v_gene: TRBV6-5
d_gene: TRBD2
j_gene: TRBJ2-1
abundance: NA
CDR3aa: CATRRYSGRVVEQFF
CDR3nt: TGTGCCACCCGCCGCTATAGCGGGAGAGTGGTTGAGCAGTTCTTC

v_gene: TRBV6-2/TRBV6-3
d_gene: TRBD1
j_gene: TRBJ1-1
abundance: NA
CDR3aa: CASSYGTGITEAFF
CDR3nt: TGTGCCAGCAGTTACGGGACAGGGATCACTGAAGCTTTCTTT

v_gene: TRBV29-1
d_gene: NA
j_gene: TRBJ1-1
abundance: NA
CDR3aa: CSVVEENTEAFF
CDR3nt: TGCAGCGTTGTGGAGGAGAACACTGAAGCTTTCTTT

v_gene: TRBV19
d_gene: TRBD1
j_gene: TRBJ2-5
abundance: NA
CDR3aa: CASSLSGTGGGETQYF
CDR3nt: TGTGCCAGTAGCCTAAGCGGGACAGGGGGCGGAGAGACCCAGTACTTC

v_gene: TRBV9
d_gene: TRBD1
j_gene: TRBJ1-5
abundance: NA
CDR3aa: CASSVGGDRGQPQHF
CDR3nt: TGTGCCAGCAGCGTAGGGGGGGACAGGGGTCAGCCCCAGCATTTT

v_gene: TRBV4-1
d_gene: TRBD2
j_gene: TRBJ2-1
abundance: NA
CDR3aa: CASSQPSGLAGPYNEQFF
CDR3nt: TGCGCCAGCAGCCAGCCCTCGGGACTAGCGGGACCTTACAATGAGCAGTTCTTC

v_gene: TRBV11-2
d_gene: TRBD1
j_gene: TRBJ2-2
abundance: NA
CDR3aa: CASSRFGTANTGELFF
CDR3nt: TGTGCCAGCAGCCGATTCGGGACAGCGAACACCGGGGAGCTGTTTTTT

v_gene: TRBV6-6
d_gene: TRBD1
j_gene: TRBJ1-2
abundance: few
CDR3aa: CASSYGGQGGGYTF
CDR3nt: TGTGCCAGCAGTTATGGCGGACAGGGAGGTGGCTACACCTTC

v_gene: TRBV7-2
d_gene: NA
j_gene: TRBJ1-2
abundance: NA
CDR3aa: CASSRLNLLIGGGYTF
CDR3nt: TGTGCCAGCAGCCGCCTCAACCTATTGATCGGGGGAGGCTACACCTTC

v_gene: TRBV7-8
d_gene: NA
j_gene: TRBJ2-1
abundance: NA
CDR3aa: CASSYPQGLSLVNEQFF
CDR3nt: TGTGCCAGCAGCTACCCACAGGGACTAAGCTTGGTCAATGAGCAGTTCTTC

v_gene: TRBV6-2/TRBV6-3
d_gene: NA
j_gene: TRBJ1-2
abundance: NA
CDR3aa: CASSSGQFNYGYTF
CDR3nt: TGTGCCAGCAGCTCCGGACAGTTCAACTATGGCTACACCTTC

v_gene: TRBV24-1
d_gene: TRBD1
j_gene: TRBJ1-2
abundance: NA
CDR3aa: CATSDIQGAGGYTF
CDR3nt: TGTGCCACCAGTGATATACAGGGGGCCGGTGGCTACACCTTC

v_gene: TRBV10-3
d_gene: TRBD1
j_gene: TRBJ1-3
abundance: NA
CDR3aa: CAITRDSSGNTIYF
CDR3nt: TGTGCCATCACCAGGGACAGCTCTGGAAACACCATATATTTT

v_gene: TRBV7-2
d_gene: TRBD2
j_gene: TRBJ2-3
abundance: few
CDR3aa: CASSLGSGGPTDTQYF
CDR3nt: TGTGCCAGCAGCTTAGGGAGCGGGGGGCCCACAGATACGCAGTATTTT

v_gene: TRBV2
d_gene: TRBD1
j_gene: TRBJ1-4
abundance: NA
CDR3aa: CASQGQGEKLFF
CDR3nt: TGTGCCAGCCAGGGACAGGGTGAAAAACTGTTTTTT

v_gene: TRBV28
d_gene: TRBD1
j_gene: TRBJ1-1
abundance: NA
CDR3aa: CAITGDSYMNTEAFF
CDR3nt: TGTGCCATCACCGGGGACAGTTACATGAACACTGAAGCTTTCTTT

v_gene: TRBV19
d_gene: TRBD1
j_gene: TRBJ2-7
abundance: NA
CDR3aa: CATKRTGPGGEQYF
CDR3nt: TGTGCCACTAAACGGACAGGACCTGGGGGAGAGCAGTACTTC

v_gene: TRBV6-2/TRBV6-3
d_gene: TRBD2
j_gene: TRBJ2-5
abundance: many
CDR3aa: CASSYRSSGSETQYF
CDR3nt: TGTGCCAGCAGTTACCGCTCTAGCGGGTCAGAGACCCAGTACTTC

v_gene: TRBV20-1
d_gene: TRBD1
j_gene: TRBJ1-2
abundance: NA
CDR3aa: CSARETTGDGYTF
CDR3nt: TGCAGTGCTCGTGAAACTACAGGGGATGGCTACACCTTC

v_gene: TRBV9
d_gene: TRBD2
j_gene: TRBJ2-3
abundance: NA
CDR3aa: CASSLLAEGVLDTQYF
CDR3nt: TGTGCCAGCAGCTTACTAGCGGAGGGCGTTCTGGATACGCAGTATTTT

v_gene: TRBV4-1
d_gene: TRBD1
j_gene: TRBJ2-6
abundance: NA
CDR3aa: CASSEGQGNGANVLTF
CDR3nt: TGCGCCAGCAGCGAGGGACAGGGGAATGGGGCCAACGTCCTGACTTTC

v_gene: TRBV20-1
d_gene: TRBD1
j_gene: TRBJ2-1
abundance: NA
CDR3aa: CSASPPTDRGLLDEQFF
CDR3nt: TGCAGTGCTAGTCCCCCGACGGACAGGGGCCTTCTGGATGAGCAGTTCTTC

v_gene: TRBV15
d_gene: NA
j_gene: TRBJ1-3
abundance: NA
CDR3aa: CATSTWTEGSGNTIYF
CDR3nt: TGTGCCACCAGCACCTGGACAGAGGGCTCTGGAAACACCATATATTTT

v_gene: TRBV24-1
d_gene: NA
j_gene: TRBJ2-4
abundance: many
CDR3aa: CATSEKGATNIQYF
CDR3nt: TGTGCCACCAGTGAAAAAGGGGCCACGAACATTCAGTACTTC

v_gene: TRBV11-2
d_gene: NA
j_gene: TRBJ2-5
abundance: NA
CDR3aa: CASSLDERSRLYF
CDR3nt: TGTGCCAGCAGCTTAGATGAACGGTCTAGGCTCTACTTC

v_gene: TRBV7-3
d_gene: NA
j_gene: TRBJ2-1
abundance: NA
CDR3aa: CASSLSWAVRNEQFF
CDR3nt: TGTGCCAGCAGCTTATCATGGGCAGTTCGCAATGAGCAGTTCTTC

v_gene: TRBV6-4
d_gene: NA
j_gene: TRBJ2-1
abundance: NA
CDR3aa: CASSETTNNEQFF
CDR3nt: TGTGCCAGCAGTGAGACTACAAACAATGAGCAGTTCTTC

v_gene: TRBV4-1
d_gene: TRBD1
j_gene: TRBJ1-5
abundance: NA
CDR3aa: CASSQPGQAQPQHF
CDR3nt: TGCGCCAGCAGCCAACCTGGACAGGCTCAGCCCCAGCATTTT

v_gene: TRBV9
d_gene: TRBD1
j_gene: TRBJ1-4
abundance: NA
CDR3aa: CASSVEGGGKLFF
CDR3nt: TGTGCCAGCAGCGTAGAAGGGGGCGGAAAACTGTTTTTT